The clone carrying this T cell receptor beta chain appeared a few times. Here immunoSEQ multiplex PCR was the method, and the copy in TCRdb shows in-frame clones only, minus some. The profile shows around 57,000 clones, over 75% of them singletons. Collection occurred without any documented infections or immune events in donors. CDR3 length equals 13 residues. Germline V lookup: CDR1 MNHNS, CDR2 SASEGT. V was clipped by 8 bases and J by 6 bases, with 15 bases between them. This entry is derived from a study of identifying expanded T cells in peripheral blood. The chain links TRBV6-1 to TRBJ2-3, with D unclear. Material for sequencing was blood. The sequence came from a person aged 18-69 years in good health. CDR3 residues: CASHVTETDTQYF. For the CDR3, the DNA is TGTGCCAGCCACGTCACGGAGACCGATACGCAGTATTTT.